Following are 25 T cell receptor beta chains from one sample sequenced in a study of T cell responses to AZD1222 COVID-19 vaccine. The data were produced by immunoSEQ multiplex PCR, yet TCRdb's version contains in-frame clones alone and is incomplete. The data contain fewer than 90,000 clones, more than 70% of them singletons. Sequenced here: peripheral blood, sampled 28 days after the second AZD1222 dose. These receptors originate from an adult who received the AZD1222 COVID-19 vaccine.

This sequence joins TRBV4-1 and TRBJ2-5; D gene uncertain. The CDR3 extends over 15 amino acids. Germline CDR1 is MGHRA and CDR2 is YSYEKL. Trimming stripped 1 base from V and 4 bases from J, with 13 bases between. CDR3 bases: TGCGCCAGCAGCCAAGTTGGCGGAATACGAGAGACCCAGTACTTC. This encodes CASSQVGGIRETQYF.

The rearrangement links TRBV5-6 to TRBJ2-3; 7 bases fit TRBD2. With 1 base clipped from V and 5 bases from J, the junction kept 13 bases outside the gene matches. The germline V gene encodes CDR1 SGHDT and CDR2 YYEEEE. The CDR3 has 17 amino acids. The DNA for the CDR3 is TGTGCCAGCAGCTTGTCGGTGTTCGGCGGGGGACGAGATACGCAGTATTTT. It yields the protein CASSLSVFGGGRDTQYF.

The J gene is TRBJ1-2, the V gene TRBV6-5; D might be TRBD1 (5 bases). In germline, CDR1 is MNHEY, CDR2 SVGAGI. Trimming took off 6 bases at V and 0 bases at J, with 11 bases between the two ends. The CDR3 runs 14 residues. DNA of the CDR3: TGTGCCAGCAGCCCGGGACTTCCTAACTATGGCTACACCTTC. It encodes CASSPGLPNYGYTF.

This clone was seen more than once but under ten times. This chain joins TRBV18 and TRBJ2-7; possible D gene TRBD2, 6 bases. From germline, CDR1 is KGHSH and CDR2 LQKENI. This CDR3 is 13 amino acids long. Trimming shortened V by 6 bases and J by 9 bases, and 18 bases separated the two germline ends. The DNA for the CDR3 is TGTGCCAGCTCGCGGGACGGCCGAGAAGGGCAGTACTTC. Translation gives CASSRDGREGQYF.

The chain employs TRBV28 and TRBJ1-2, with TRBD1 identical over 7 bases. The V segment lost 2 bases and the J segment 4 bases; nucleotides outside the gene matches: 4. The CDR3 is made up of 14 amino acids. CDR1 and CDR2 from the germline V gene are MDHEN and SYDVKM. The CDR3 DNA reads as TGTGCCAGCAGTTTAGGGGACAGCGGCTATGGCTACACCTTC. Its protein product is CASSLGDSGYGYTF.

This clone was observed a handful of times. The V gene is TRBV24-1, the J gene TRBJ1-4, with TRBD1 matching over 9 bases. CDR1 is KGHDR and CDR2 is SFDVKD in the germline V gene. The CDR3 has 15 residues. Trimming removed 4 bases from V and 7 bases from J; junction bases left unmatched: 6. The CDR3 sequence: CATSDPGQGSEKLFF. The CDR3 region has the DNA TGTGCCACCAGTGACCCAGGACAGGGGAGTGAAAAACTGTTTTTT.

The chain joins TRBV28 to TRBJ1-2, with D maybe TRBD1 (6 bases). V gave up 6 bases and J gave up 4 bases, with 15 bases separating them. The V gene's germline CDR1 is MDHEN and CDR2 SYDVKM. The CDR3 is made up of 14 amino acids. The CDR3 nucleotides are TGTGCCAGCAGACCAGGGGCCGGGGGCTATGGCTACACCTTC. Translation gives CASRPGAGGYGYTF.

This CDR3 is CASGTEGGPQHF. CDR3 coding DNA: TGTGCCTCCGGGACGGAGGGGGGGCCCCAGCATTTT. This chain links TRBV10-3 with TRBJ1-5, with D tentatively TRBD1 (6 bases). Germline loops: CDR1 ENHRY, CDR2 SYGVKD. The V end lost 11 bases, the J end lost 9 bases, and 17 bases lay between the germline ends. The CDR3 runs 12 residues.

This chain joins TRBV5-1 and TRBJ2-3; 8 nucleotides line up with TRBD1. Germline V gene data show CDR1 as SGHRS and CDR2 as YFSETQ. The CDR3 extends over 15 amino acids. The V and J ends lost 5 bases and 0 bases, in that order; junction bases with no gene match: 5. The CDR3 region is CASRFDRGSTDTQYF. The CDR3 nucleotides read TGCGCCAGCAGGTTCGACAGGGGTAGCACAGATACGCAGTATTTT.

The CDR3: CSVILVNEQFF. In nucleotides, the CDR3 is TGCAGCGTCATTCTAGTTAATGAGCAGTTCTTC. V gene TRBV29-1 combines with J gene TRBJ2-1; the D is unclear. The CDR3 is made up of 11 amino acids. The V gene lost 6 bases and the J gene lost 7 bases, with 10 bases spanning the gap. Germline CDR1 SQVTM, CDR2 ANQGSEA.

The chain has TRBV4-3 and TRBJ1-2; D gene unclear. Trimming stripped 3 bases from V and 6 bases from J, with 11 bases between. The CDR3 runs to 13 residues. Germline lookup yields CDR1 LGHNA and CDR2 YSLEER. The CDR3 DNA reads TGCGCCAGCAGCCAGCACGATCGGGATGGCTACACCTTC. This sequence encodes CASSQHDRDGYTF.

The V gene is TRBV19, the J gene TRBJ2-5; perhaps D is TRBD1 or TRBD2 (5 bases each). This CDR3 has 13 amino acids. Germline V lookup: CDR1 LNHDA, CDR2 SQIVND (reference sequence). The V end lost 8 bases, the J end lost 6 bases, and 16 bases lay between the germline ends. CDR3 in amino acids: CASGGPLEKTQYF. CDR3 bases: TGTGCCAGTGGGGGACCACTAGAGAAGACCCAGTACTTC.

The rearrangement uses TRBV6-5 and TRBJ1-3; D is undetermined. The CDR3 runs 14 residues. The V and J ends lost 5 bases and 0 bases respectively, with 8 bases between them. Germline V gene data show CDR1 as MNHEY and CDR2 as SVGAGI. The CDR3 sequence is CASSRAFSGNTIYF. CDR3 nucleotide sequence: TGTGCCAGCAGTCGGGCCTTCTCTGGAAACACCATATATTTT.

J is TRBJ1-6 and V is TRBV6-5; 7 bases fit TRBD1. The CDR3 spans 14 residues. Germline assignment: CDR1 MNHEY and CDR2 SVGAGI. The V segment lost 5 bases and the J segment 8 bases; nucleotides outside the gene matches: 6. As DNA, the CDR3 is TGTGCCAGCAGTATAGACAGGGTTGATTCACCCCTCCACTTT. Residues: CASSIDRVDSPLHF.

The CDR3 DNA sequence: TGCGCCAGCAGCGGGACGACGGGAGGCACAGATACGCAGTATTTT. Encoded protein: CASSGTTGGTDTQYF. V is TRBV5-1 and J is TRBJ2-3, with a weak D call TRBD2 (6 bases). The V and J ends lost 4 bases and 1 base respectively, with 13 bases between them. The CDR3 covers 15 residues. CDR1 is SGHRS and CDR2 is YFSETQ in the germline V gene.

J is TRBJ2-1 and V is TRBV13; D is perhaps TRBD2 (5 bases). This CDR3 contains 17 residues. Germline V gene lookup returns CDR1 PRHDT and CDR2 FYEKMQ (reference sequence). V was trimmed by 5 bases and J by 8 bases, leaving 25 bases between them. CDR3 sequence (DNA): TGTGCCAGCAGCAAGAAGGCTGACCACCCGGGGAGACATGAGCAGTTCTTC. Translated, it gives CASSKKADHPGRHEQFF.

The chain couples TRBV7-3 to TRBJ2-7; 7 positions match TRBD1. The junction had 3 bases not matched to a gene; V was cut back by 2 bases and J by 2 bases. CDR3 length: 14 amino acids. Germline values: CDR1 SGHTA, CDR2 FQGTGA. The CDR3 spells CASSLGTGAYEQYF. DNA of the CDR3: TGTGCCAGCAGCTTAGGAACAGGGGCCTACGAGCAGTACTTC.

This clone has only one observation. The CDR3, as DNA: TGTGCCAGCAAAAGGGACACCCTTTCCTACGAGCAGTACTTC. Translation gives CASKRDTLSYEQYF. The chain carries TRBV9 and TRBJ2-7; the D gene is possibly TRBD1 (6 bases). Trimming took off 6 bases at V and 1 base at J, with 14 bases between the two ends. Germline loops: CDR1 SGDLS, CDR2 YYNGEE. This CDR3 has 14 amino acids.

V is TRBV11-2 and J is TRBJ1-2, with TRBD1 matching over 9 bases. The trim removed 7 bases at V and 4 bases at J, leaving 7 bases unmatched. This CDR3 is 14 amino acids long. The germline gives CDR1 SGHAT, CDR2 FQNNGV. The CDR3 reads CASTKQGAVYGYTF. CDR3 DNA sequence: TGTGCCAGCACGAAACAGGGGGCCGTCTATGGCTACACCTTC.

This clone has a single count. This chain uses TRBV24-1 with TRBJ1-3; D ambiguous. CDR1 KGHDR and CDR2 SFDVKD come from the germline V gene. The CDR3 consists of 14 residues. V gave up 7 bases and J gave up 1 base, with 10 bases separating them. The CDR3 sequence: CATRPRASGNTIYF. The CDR3 DNA sequence: TGTGCCACCAGGCCCCGGGCTTCTGGAAACACCATATATTTT.

The rearrangement links TRBV6-5 to TRBJ2-1, with unresolved D. Trimming shortened V by 7 bases and J by 7 bases, and 11 bases separated the two germline ends. This CDR3 has 12 amino acids. Germline assignment: CDR1 MNHEY and CDR2 SVGAGI. The CDR3 spells CASTKMGNEQFF. CDR3 bases: TGTGCCAGCACCAAGATGGGTAATGAGCAGTTCTTC.

This sequence joins TRBV30 and TRBJ2-3, with 7 bases lining up with TRBD2. Germline values: CDR1 GTSNPN, CDR2 SVGIG (reference sequence). V trimming: 4 bases; J trimming: 1 base; junction bases outside the gene matches: 14. The CDR3 runs 17 residues. This CDR3 reads CAWIALAAPSGTDTQYF. In DNA, the CDR3 is TGTGCCTGGATCGCGCTAGCGGCGCCCTCTGGCACAGATACGCAGTATTTT.

The gene calls are TRBV28 and TRBJ1-4, with TRBD1 matching over 7 bases. V lost 6 bases and J lost 3; bases outside the gene matches: 7. The germline CDR1 and CDR2 sequences are MDHEN and SYDVKM. This CDR3 spans 15 amino acids. This CDR3 is CASRNQGGANEKLFF. CDR3 in DNA: TGTGCCAGCAGGAACCAAGGGGGCGCTAATGAAAAACTGTTTTTT.

This sequence joins TRBV19 and TRBJ1-2; 10 bases map to TRBD1. Germline CDR1 reads LNHDA; CDR2 reads SQIVND (reference sequence). Unmatched junction bases numbered 8, after V lost 5 bases and J lost 2 bases. This CDR3 has 16 amino acids. Here the CDR3 reads CASSGDRGNRNYGYTF. CDR3 coding DNA: TGTGCCAGTAGTGGGGACAGGGGAAATCGGAACTATGGCTACACCTTC. Using reference TRBV19 and TRBJ1-2 for the parts outside the CDR3, the full variable domain is DGGITQSPKYLFRKEGQNVTLSCEQNLNHDAMYWYRQDPGQGLRLIYYSQIVNDFQKGDIAEGYSVSREKKESFPLTVTSAQKNPTAFYLCASSGDRGNRNYGYTFGSGTRLTVV.

The chain is built from TRBV2 and TRBJ1-2, with a weak D call TRBD1 (6 bases). CDR3 length: 14 amino acids. Germline CDR1 is SNHLY and CDR2 is FYNNEI. V was trimmed by 4 bases and J by 4 bases, leaving 13 bases between them. The CDR3 reads CASSGAGVSYGYTF. The CDR3 DNA follows: TGTGCCAGCAGTGGAGCAGGGGTTAGCTATGGCTACACCTTC.